This T cell receptor beta chain is drawn from a study of shared clonotypes between healthy human individuals. Note on this clone: The sample contains more than one DNA sequence encoding this CDR3.

Only in-frame clones appear in the TCRdb table, and some are missing; sequencing was by immunoSEQ multiplex PCR. Here the sample spans 1.5 million to 2.5 million clones, roughly 95% being singletons. Positive CCR7 selection of CD45RO-negative cells yielded the naive CD8 cells, and terminally differentiated effector memory CD45RA+ cells were excluded. From germline, CDR1 is MGHRA and CDR2 YSYEKL. V was clipped by 1 base and J by 3 bases; unmatched bases: 4. The CDR3 runs 15 residues. The specimen was naive CD8+ T cells sorted from blood. The source is a young man in good health. The V call is TRBV4-1, the J call TRBJ2-5; TRBD2 matches at 8 bases. The CDR3 nucleotides read TGCGCCAGCAGCCAAGTAGTACTAGCGGAAGAGACCCAGTACTTC. Translated, it gives CASSQVVLAEETQYF.